This entry features one T cell receptor (beta chain) sequence. As yet, its antigen is unknown. Sequenced by immunoSEQ multiplex PCR; TCRdb stores in-frame clones only, minus some. The sample contains about 490,000 clones, about 72% of which appear only once. These data originate in a study of shared clonotypes between healthy human individuals. Study findings and constraints: The low donor count limited represented genetic and exposure-history diversity.

Trimming cost V 3 bases and J 4 bases, with 12 bases left between them. The CDR3 is 14 residues long. Germline loops: CDR1 MDHEN, CDR2 SYDVKM. The sample consisted of PBMCs. The receptor comes from a woman between 40 and 50 years old in good health. Some clones in this sample may be carry-over from other donors' samples. The rearrangement joins TRBV28 to TRBJ2-5; the D gene is possibly TRBD2 (5 bases). The CDR3 DNA reads TGTGCCAGCAGTTTCGGGCTGGCGGGAGAGACCCAGTACTTC. Protein product: CASSFGLAGETQYF.